A selection of T cell receptor beta chains follows, all from one sample in a study of blood T cell repertoires in COVID-19. The protocol was immunoSEQ multiplex PCR, while the TCRdb copy is restricted to in-frame clones and leaves out a portion. The table shows a few hundred thousand clones, with roughly nine tenths occurring only once. Sequencing was performed on PBMCs or T cells enriched from blood (not recorded which). These TCRs come from a woman aged 30 to 39 who had recovered from COVID-19. CDR3s include the opening cysteine and the closing phenylalanine or tryptophan. A D gene is named only where the DNA matches it firmly. The listing skips clone size in some rows; elsewhere it reads once, few, many or a size class.

few TRBJ1-5 . TRBV7-8 TGTGCCAGCAGCTTAATGGGGCAGGTCGGCAATCAGCCCCAGCATTTT CASSLMGQVGNQPQHF
. TRBJ2-7 TRBD2 TRBV10-1 TGCGCCAGCAGTGATGGGACTAGCGTCCGATACGAGCAGTACTTC CASSDGTSVRYEQYF
. TRBJ1-5 . TRBV6-5 TGTGCCAGCAGTTACAGCTGGGAGAGCAATCAGCCCCAGCATTTT CASSYSWESNQPQHF
. TRBJ2-1 TRBD2 TRBV18 TGTGCCAGCTCACCACCAGGCCTAGCGGGAAAATACAATGAGCAGTTCTTC CASSPPGLAGKYNEQFF
. TRBJ2-7 . TRBV19 TGTGCCAGTAGTATAGATGGGCAGAGCTCCTACGAGCAGTACTTC CASSIDGQSSYEQYF
few TRBJ2-1 TRBD1 TRBV24-1 TGTGCCACCAGTGGCGCCGGGACAGGGGGCTACAATGAGCAGTTCTTC CATSGAGTGGYNEQFF
. TRBJ2-3 TRBD1 TRBV5-4 TGTGCCAGCAGCTCACGGACAGGGCACACAGATACGCAGTATTTT CASSSRTGHTDTQYF
. TRBJ2-3 TRBD2 TRBV5-1 TGCGCCAGCAGTTACGGGACTATTTTCACAGATACGCAGTATTTT CASSYGTIFTDTQYF
. TRBJ2-5 . TRBV7-9 TGTGCCAGCAGCTTTTCACTCGTCCAAGAGACCCAGTACTTC CASSFSLVQETQYF
. TRBJ2-3 TRBD2 TRBV9 TGTGCCAGCAGCGCGGTGACTAGCGGAGGGGCAGATACGCAGTATTTT CASSAVTSGGADTQYF
. TRBJ2-3 . TRBV6-5 TGTGCCAGCAGTTCTACAGGGAACACAGATACGCAGTATTTT CASSSTGNTDTQYF
. TRBJ2-5 . TRBV12-3/TRBV12-4 TGTGCCAGCAGCCAGTACCAAGAGACCCAGTACTTC CASSQYQETQYF
. TRBJ2-5 TRBD1 TRBV5-1 TGCGCCAGCAGCTCGCCCGACAGGGGAGGAGAGACCCAGTACTTC CASSSPDRGGETQYF
. TRBJ1-4 . TRBV6-5 TGTGCCAGCAGTTACTCAACGGCAACTAATGAAAAACTGTTTTTT CASSYSTATNEKLFF
. TRBJ2-7 TRBD2 TRBV7-8 TGTGCCAGCAGCTCCCTAGCGGTGGGGCTCTACGAGCAGTACTTC CASSSLAVGLYEQYF
. TRBJ1-3 . TRBV7-6 TGTGCCAGCAGCCCCGGGGGGTTCTCTGGAAACACCATATATTTT CASSPGGFSGNTIYF
. TRBJ2-7 . TRBV6-6 TGTGCCAGCAGTCGTAGCGGCCCTTCCTACGAGCAGTACTTC CASSRSGPSYEQYF
. TRBJ1-2 TRBD1 TRBV18 TGTGCCAGCTCCCGAGTAACGCTCGGACAGGCCGACTGGGGGGGCTACACCTTC CASSRVTLGQADWGGYTF
few TRBJ1-3 . TRBV6-5 TGTGCCAGCAGCCCAGGAGGGGCTGGAAACACCATATATTTT CASSPGGAGNTIYF
. TRBJ2-7 TRBD1 TRBV27 TGTGCCAGCAGTTTCGGGCAGGGGGCAAATGAGCAGTACTTC CASSFGQGANEQYF
. TRBJ2-3 . TRBV7-2 TGTGCCAGCAGACCAGGGACATCCCTGGCAGCAGATACGCAGTATTTT CASRPGTSLAADTQYF
. TRBJ1-4 . TRBV6-6 TGTGCCAGCAGCGACAACCTACAGGGTAATGAAAAACTGTTTTTT CASSDNLQGNEKLFF
. TRBJ2-5 . TRBV27 TGTGCCAGCAGTTTATTGGGCAGAATCCAAGAGACCCAGTACTTC CASSLLGRIQETQYF
. TRBJ1-1 . TRBV28 TGTGCCAGCAGTTTACGACCCACACGCAGGGGATTTGGGACTGAAGCTTTCTTT CASSLRPTRRGFGTEAFF
. TRBJ2-7 TRBD2 TRBV3-1/TRBV3-2 TGTGCCAGCAGCCAACCCGGGACTAGCGGGAGTAAGTACGAGCAGTACTTC CASSQPGTSGSKYEQYF
. TRBJ1-2 . TRBV28 TGTGCCAGCAGTTTTTCACCAGGGGAGAGCTATGGCTACACCTTC CASSFSPGESYGYTF